The 25 T cell receptor beta chains presented below share a single source sample, sequenced in a study of blood T cell repertoires in COVID-19. This table comes from immunoSEQ multiplex PCR, and its TCRdb copy is limited to in-frame clones, with some not included. The sample has approximately 190,000 clones, about 88% seen once. The sample consisted of peripheral blood. Source of these receptors: a man aged 25-45 years with active or convalescent COVID-19.

This clone has a handful of counts. The chain has TRBV11-2 and TRBJ1-6, with a tentative D call TRBD1 (6 bases). The germline CDR1 and CDR2 sequences are SGHAT and FQNNGV. V lost 0 bases and J lost 4, with 16 bases in between. This CDR3 spans 18 amino acids. CDR3 bases: TGTGCCAGCAGCTTAGAGGGACATCACTTTTCTTATAATTCACCCCTCCACTTT. Residues: CASSLEGHHFSYNSPLHF.

This clone was seen at least ten times. The rearrangement links TRBV2 to TRBJ2-2; TRBD2 aligns across 13 bases. V trimming: 6 bases; J trimming: 6 bases; junction bases outside the gene matches: 7. Germline loops: CDR1 SNHLY, CDR2 FYNNEI. CDR3 length: 16 amino acids. The CDR3 region has the DNA TGTGCCAGCAGAGAGGGACTAGCGGGAAGGTCCGGGGAGCTGTTTTTT. Its translation: CASREGLAGRSGELFF.

The V and J genes are TRBV5-4 and TRBJ1-4; 7 nucleotides agree with TRBD1. The CDR3 extends over 18 amino acids. CDR1 is SGHNT and CDR2 is YYREEE in the germline V gene (reference sequence). V lost 4 bases, J lost 1 base, and 13 bases stayed unmatched. The CDR3 loop is CASSPGGGLLGTNEKLFF. DNA of the CDR3: TGTGCCAGCAGCCCTGGAGGGGGCCTTTTAGGAACTAATGAAAAACTGTTTTTT.

This clone appeared once. The chain combines TRBV18 with TRBJ2-1, with a possible D match to TRBD1 (6 bases). From germline, CDR1 is KGHSH and CDR2 LQKENI. Trimming shortened V by 3 bases and J by 5 bases, and 11 bases separated the two germline ends. This CDR3 spans 14 amino acids. CDR3 DNA: TGTGCCAGCTCACCTCCCGGGACAAACAATGAGCAGTTCTTC. Its protein is CASSPPGTNNEQFF.

The gene calls are TRBV15 and TRBJ2-5; TRBD2 agrees at 12 bases. The CDR3 loop spans 18 amino acids. Germline V lookup: CDR1 LNHNV, CDR2 YYDKDF (reference sequence). V was clipped by 3 bases and J by 5 bases; unmatched bases: 13. CDR3 residues: CATSSPGTSGSGWETQYF. Here the CDR3 DNA reads TGTGCCACCAGCAGTCCCGGGACTAGCGGGTCCGGTTGGGAGACCCAGTACTTC.

V usage is TRBV5-1 and J usage is TRBJ2-6, with TRBD2 matching 8 bases. This CDR3 spans 17 amino acids. Germline trimming cut 3 bases from V and 3 bases from J; bases unmatched to any gene: 8. The germline CDR1 and CDR2 sequences are SGHRS and YFSETQ. The CDR3, as DNA: TGCGCCAGCAGCTCCCGGGGGGGGACGAGTGGGGCCAACGTCCTGACTTTC. Translated, it gives CASSSRGGTSGANVLTF.

The V and J genes are TRBV2 and TRBJ1-3; 8 positions agree with TRBD1. In germline, CDR1 is SNHLY, CDR2 FYNNEI. The CDR3 is 14 amino acids. V shed 9 bases, J shed 0 bases, and the junction held 4 bases outside the gene matches. The chain's CDR3 is CARTGANSGNTIYF. DNA for the CDR3: TGTGCCAGGACAGGGGCCAACTCTGGAAACACCATATATTTT. Based on the CDR3 plus reference TRBV2 and TRBJ1-3, the full variable domain is EPEVTQTPSHQVTQMGQEVILRCVPISNHLYFYWYRQILGQKVEFLVSFYNNEISEKSEIFDDQFSVERPDGSNFTLKIRSTKLEDSAMYFCARTGANSGNTIYFGEGSWLTVV.

The chain has TRBV19 and TRBJ1-1; D remains unclear. CDR3 size: 12 residues. In germline, CDR1 is LNHDA, CDR2 SQIVND (reference sequence). The V gene lost 5 bases and the J gene lost 4 bases, with 8 bases spanning the gap. CDR3 nucleotide sequence: TGTGCCAGTAGTGCGGGAGTCACTGAAGCTTTCTTT. The encoded protein is CASSAGVTEAFF.

V is TRBV30 and J is TRBJ2-5, with TRBD1 as a possible D gene (5 bases). This CDR3 is 14 amino acids long. Germline assignment: CDR1 GTSNPN and CDR2 SVGIG (reference sequence). Trimming removed 1 base at V and 1 base at J, with 10 bases between. The CDR3: CAWSAYRLQETQYF. As DNA, the CDR3 is TGTGCCTGGAGTGCATACAGGCTCCAAGAGACCCAGTACTTC.

Details on this clone: The same CDR3 is also encoded by other DNA sequences in this sample. The V gene is TRBV19, the J gene TRBJ1-1; no reliable D call. Germline assignment: CDR1 LNHDA and CDR2 SQIVND (reference sequence). The CDR3 spans 11 residues. V lost 3 bases and J lost 8, with 7 bases in between. The DNA of the CDR3 is TGTGCCAGTAGTATGAGTCGCGAAGCTTTCTTT. This translates into CASSMSREAFF.

The chain combines TRBV5-1 with TRBJ2-3; 7 positions match TRBD1. Germline lookup yields CDR1 SGHRS and CDR2 YFSETQ. CDR3 length equals 18 residues. V dropped 4 bases and J dropped 8; count of bases not matched to a gene: 22. CDR3 coding DNA: TGCGCCAGCAGCGGTACCCTTACAGGGACGGTCGGGGACAGTACGCAGTATTTT. Translating gives CASSGTLTGTVGDSTQYF.

This chain uses TRBV7-3 with TRBJ2-2; TRBD2 agrees at 13 bases. The CDR3 is made up of 22 amino acids. CDR1 SGHTA and CDR2 FQGTGA come from the germline V gene. V gave up 2 bases and J gave up 3 bases; unmatched junction bases: 18. As DNA, the CDR3 is TGTGCCAGCAGCTTAGGCTCAGGGGGCCCGACTAGCGGGGGGTCCTACACCGGGGAGCTGTTTTTT. Its translation is CASSLGSGGPTSGGSYTGELFF.

The chain recombines TRBV19 with TRBJ1-1; a possible D gene is TRBD1 (6 bases). The CDR3 covers 12 residues. Trimming pared 7 bases from V and 4 bases from J, leaving 10 bases between. The germline gives CDR1 LNHDA, CDR2 SQIVND (reference sequence). DNA of the CDR3: TGTGCCAGTACGGTAGGGGGCACTGAAGCTTTCTTT. It yields the protein CASTVGGTEAFF.

The chain combines TRBV30 with TRBJ1-2; a possible D gene is TRBD1 (6 bases). CDR3 length: 16 residues. The germline V gene has CDR1 GTSNPN and CDR2 SVGIG (reference sequence). The V end was cut by 5 bases, the J end by 4 bases, with 23 bases between. The CDR3 spells CAWVSGTLDGIYGYTF. CDR3 nucleotide sequence: TGTGCCTGGGTCTCCGGGACACTCGATGGGATCTATGGCTACACCTTC.

The chain uses TRBV19 and TRBJ1-1; 7 bases are a match to TRBD1. This CDR3 is built from 15 residues. Trimming cost V 5 bases and J 4 bases; bases outside gene matches: 10. From germline, CDR1 is LNHDA and CDR2 SQIVND (reference sequence). The CDR3 sequence is CASSQEGASGTEAFF. CDR3 coding DNA: TGTGCCAGTAGTCAAGAGGGGGCAAGCGGCACTGAAGCTTTCTTT.

The chain uses TRBV29-1 and TRBJ2-1, with D perhaps TRBD2 (6 bases). Trimming stripped 1 base from V and 6 bases from J, with 16 bases between. The V gene's germline CDR1 is SQVTM and CDR2 ANQGSEA. The CDR3 sequence is 15 residues long. The CDR3 protein is CSVEGVGSVINEQFF. CDR3 DNA sequence: TGCAGCGTTGAAGGGGTCGGGAGTGTTATCAATGAGCAGTTCTTC.

The chain joins TRBV6-2 or TRBV6-3 to TRBJ1-2; 7 nucleotides agree with TRBD1. CDR1 is MNHEY and CDR2 is SVGEGT in the germline V gene. CDR3 length equals 15 residues. The V gene end was trimmed by 1 base and the J gene end by 3 bases; junction bases not matched to a gene: 5. The CDR3 nucleotides read TGTGCCAGCAGTTACTGGGGCGGGACAGACTATGGCTACACCTTC. It codes for CASSYWGGTDYGYTF.

The chain's CDR3 is CAWEENTEAFF. The DNA for the CDR3 is TGTGCCTGGGAGGAGAACACTGAAGCTTTCTTT. The chain couples TRBV30 to TRBJ1-1; D is unclear. The CDR3 is 11 residues long. The germline V gene has CDR1 GTSNPN and CDR2 SVGIG (reference sequence). Trimming cost V 5 bases and J 1 base, with 5 bases left between them.

The rearrangement links TRBV28 to TRBJ1-2, with D hard to call. CDR3 size: 13 residues. V dropped 6 bases and J dropped 7 bases, with 15 bases sitting between them. Germline V CDR1 and CDR2: MDHEN, SYDVKM. As DNA, the CDR3 is TGTGCCAGCAGCGTACCCCCCCTGGCTGGCTACACCTTC. This encodes CASSVPPLAGYTF.

The J gene is TRBJ1-1, the V gene TRBV28; 12 nucleotides match TRBD1. CDR1 MDHEN and CDR2 SYDVKM come from the germline V gene. V dropped 7 bases and J dropped 7; count of bases not matched to a gene: 10. CDR3 length equals 15 residues. The CDR3 region is CASTTGTGGSNEAFF. In DNA form, the CDR3 reads TGTGCCAGCACCACCGGGACAGGGGGCTCTAATGAAGCTTTCTTT.

This chain connects TRBV5-1 to TRBJ2-5; 10 positions match TRBD2. Germline V gene data show CDR1 as SGHRS and CDR2 as YFSETQ. The length of the CDR3 is 19 residues. V shed 4 bases, J shed 6 bases, and the junction held 21 bases outside the gene matches. This chain's CDR3 is CASSPRWGDRGTSVQTQYF. CDR3 sequence (DNA): TGCGCCAGCAGCCCGAGATGGGGGGATCGCGGGACTAGCGTCCAGACCCAGTACTTC.

The genes are TRBV18 and TRBJ1-6; no definite D call. The CDR3 has 15 amino acids. Per the germline V gene, CDR1 is KGHSH and CDR2 is LQKENI. Trimming left V 3 bases short and J 0 bases short, with 6 bases between. DNA for the CDR3: TGTGCCAGCTCACCTCGGGACTCCTATAATTCACCCCTCCACTTT. Translation: CASSPRDSYNSPLHF.

V is TRBV7-2 and J is TRBJ2-2; 9 bases are shared with TRBD2. Losses at the gene ends were 3 bases for V and 6 bases for J; bases not matched to a gene: 8. Germline V gene sequence: CDR1 SGHTA, CDR2 FQGNSA. The CDR3 covers 16 residues. The CDR3 here is CASSFAGGGTAGELFF. The CDR3 nucleotides read TGTGCCAGCAGCTTTGCGGGAGGGGGAACCGCCGGGGAGCTGTTTTTT.

The DNA for the CDR3 is TGTGCCAGCTCAGACAGGGACACCGGGGAGCTGTTTTTT. Residues: CASSDRDTGELFF. The chain recombines TRBV18 with TRBJ2-2, with 7 positions matching TRBD1. This CDR3 has 13 residues. The trim removed 5 bases at V and 3 bases at J, leaving 0 bases unmatched. Germline V CDR1 and CDR2: KGHSH, LQKENI.

J is TRBJ2-1 and V is TRBV6-6; D may be TRBD2 (5 bases). The CDR3 loop spans 12 amino acids. V lost 11 bases, J lost 7 bases, and 15 bases lay in between. Germline V gene lookup returns CDR1 MNHNY and CDR2 SVGAGI (reference sequence). The CDR3 region is CASAPGGNEQFF. The CDR3 coding sequence is TGTGCCTCAGCACCCGGCGGGAATGAGCAGTTCTTC.